This T cell receptor (beta chain) is drawn from a study of CD8 T cells in Susac syndrome. There are 15 residues in the CDR3. Germline V lookup: CDR1 MNHEY, CDR2 SMNVEV (reference sequence). Germline trimming cut 6 bases from V and 5 bases from J; bases unmatched to any gene: 12. RNA in amounts of roughly 0.5 to 1 ug was reverse transcribed with random hexamers. TCRdb analysed the immunoSEQ multiplex PCR reads with MiXCR anew, one entry per CDR3 protein. The data show roughly 200,000 distinct CDR3 sequences, about 94% seen once. The V call is TRBV27, the J call TRBJ1-2, with 7 bases matching TRBD1. This clonotype originated in a human donor with multiple sclerosis. Sequenced input: CD4+ T cells from PBMCs. The CDR3 here is CASRTGTESKYGYTF. In DNA form, the CDR3 reads TGTGCCAGCAGGACAGGGACCGAGAGTAAATATGGCTACACCTTC.